This T cell receptor (beta chain) is from a study of cytomegalovirus exposure and HLA in healthy donors. TCRdb's copy holds only in-frame clones and misses some; the assay was immunoSEQ multiplex PCR. The sample lists around 250,000 clones, around 90% occurring once. V lost 3 bases and J lost 5; bases outside the gene matches: 13. The CDR3 runs to 17 residues. CDR1 KGHSH and CDR2 LQKENI come from the germline V gene. This TCR came from a woman aged 18 to 35 in good health and CMV-seronegative. What was sequenced was PBMCs. The chain is built from TRBV18 and TRBJ1-1, with 9 bases fitting TRBD1. CDR3: CASSPAIQGATITEAFF. The CDR3 coding sequence is TGTGCCAGCTCACCCGCAATACAGGGGGCGACGATAACTGAAGCTTTCTTT.